This TCR beta chain was obtained from a study of blood T cell repertoires in COVID-19. Germline V gene lookup returns CDR1 SGDLS and CDR2 YYNGEE. With 0 bases removed from V and 0 bases from J, the gap between germline ends came to 11 bases. There are 16 residues in the CDR3. Profiled with immunoSEQ multiplex PCR; TCRdb holds only in-frame clones, not every one. The sample includes under 200,000 clones, roughly 86% of them seen just once. For this clone: Other DNA sequences in the same sample also yield this CDR3.

The specimen sequenced was peripheral blood. This sequence joins TRBV9 and TRBJ2-3, with a weak D call TRBD2 (6 bases). This TCR came from a man in his 70s with acute or convalescent COVID-19. Here the CDR3 reads CASSVEGLASTDTQYF. In DNA, the CDR3 is TGTGCCAGCAGCGTAGAGGGGCTAGCGAGCACAGATACGCAGTATTTT.